This entry features one T cell receptor beta chain sequence. The table came from immunoSEQ multiplex PCR; TCRdb's copy has only in-frame clones and leaves some out. The profile shows around 1.9 million clones, under 95% of them singletons. The source of the sample is a study of shared clonotypes between healthy human individuals. Study-level background: Donor composition was two women and three men, aged 18 to 49.

The naive CD8 subset, CD45RO-negative cells positively selected for CCR7, excluded terminally differentiated effector memory CD45RA+ cells. The CDR3 runs 16 residues. The germline gives CDR1 MNHEY, CDR2 SMNVEV (reference sequence). The germline V and J ends were trimmed by 0 bases and 3 bases, with 14 bases remaining between them. The chain uses TRBV27 and TRBJ1-2; D is possibly TRBD1 (5 bases). The TCR was taken from a man aged 18-30 years in good health. Some clones in this sample may be carry-over from other donors' samples. The sample consisted of naive CD8+ T cells from PBMCs. In DNA form, the CDR3 reads TGTGCCAGCAGTTTATCGTCAGGGCCACCCTACTATGGCTACACCTTC. Residues: CASSLSSGPPYYGYTF.